These 9 T cell receptor beta chains share one sample of origin, sequenced in a study of blood T cell repertoires in COVID-19. Clones were read by immunoSEQ multiplex PCR, and TCRdb kept only the in-frame ones, dropping some. The sample records under 150,000 clones, about four fifths being singletons. The sequencing sample was made of peripheral blood. The receptor source for this set is a woman aged 55-75 years with active or convalescent COVID-19.

This clone was seen a handful of times. The rearrangement links TRBV19 to TRBJ1-5; D gene ambiguous. The CDR3 has 11 amino acids. V was shortened by 3 bases and J by 8 bases, with 5 bases between the two germline ends. The germline V gene encodes CDR1 LNHDA and CDR2 SQIVND (reference sequence). The CDR3 protein is CASSIGEPQHF. The CDR3 region has the DNA TGTGCCAGTAGTATCGGGGAGCCCCAGCATTTT. Together with reference TRBV19 and TRBJ1-5, the CDR3 gives the full variable domain: DGGITQSPKYLFRKEGQNVTLSCEQNLNHDAMYWYRQDPGQGLRLIYYSQIVNDFQKGDIAEGYSVSREKKESFPLTVTSAQKNPTAFYLCASSIGEPQHFGDGTRLSIL.

In nucleotides, the CDR3 is TGTGCCAGCAGCTTAATACAGGGGGGGAACATGAACACTGAAGCTTTCTTT. Residues: CASSLIQGGNMNTEAFF. The V and J genes are TRBV7-6 and TRBJ1-1, with 8 bases matching TRBD1. CDR1 and CDR2 (germline): SGHVS, FNYEAQ. Germline trimming cut 2 bases from V and 0 bases from J; bases unmatched to any gene: 8. CDR3 length: 17 residues.

V is TRBV28 and J is TRBJ1-2; TRBD1 matches at 7 bases. V shed 4 bases, J shed 2 bases, and the junction held 7 bases outside the gene matches. The germline gives CDR1 MDHEN, CDR2 SYDVKM. This CDR3 is built from 15 residues. CDR3 nucleotide sequence: TGTGCCAGCAGTTCCCTCTCGACAGGGAACTATGGCTACACCTTC. It specifies CASSSLSTGNYGYTF.

The chain links TRBV2 to TRBJ2-3; 7 nucleotides match TRBD2. This CDR3 is 15 amino acids long. V lost 3 bases, J lost 3 bases, and 6 bases stayed unmatched. CDR1 SNHLY and CDR2 FYNNEI come from the germline V gene. CDR3 sequence reads: CASSESGRGTDTQYF. The CDR3 DNA is TGTGCCAGCAGTGAGTCAGGGAGGGGAACAGATACGCAGTATTTT.

V is TRBV19 and J is TRBJ1-1; D is unresolved. V was cut by 3 bases and J by 1 base, with 15 bases left in between. The CDR3 has 16 residues. Germline V gives CDR1 LNHDA, CDR2 SQIVND (reference sequence). CDR3 region: CASSIFYGGGNTEAFF. DNA for the CDR3: TGTGCCAGTAGTATTTTCTATGGAGGAGGGAACACTGAAGCTTTCTTT.

A few counts support this clone. The CDR3 protein is CASSPPGYRGYTF. The CDR3 region has the DNA TGTGCCAGCAGCCCTCCAGGATACCGAGGCTACACCTTC. The chain uses TRBV5-6 and TRBJ1-2; D not certain. Trimming removed 4 bases from V and 8 bases from J, with 15 bases in between. The germline gives CDR1 SGHDT, CDR2 YYEEEE. The CDR3 has 13 residues.

This clone was counted a few times. CDR3: CATSRDVQGARNPNYGYTF. The CDR3 region has the DNA TGTGCCACCAGCAGAGATGTACAGGGGGCGCGAAACCCTAACTATGGCTACACCTTC. The chain employs TRBV15 and TRBJ1-2; 9 bases agree with TRBD1. The CDR3 spans 19 residues. Germline CDR1 is LNHNV and CDR2 is YYDKDF (reference sequence). V was clipped by 0 bases and J by 0 bases; unmatched bases: 11. Supplemented by reference TRBV15 and TRBJ1-2, the full variable domain reads DAMVIQNPRYQVTQFGKPVTLSCSQTLNHNVMYWYQQKSSQAPKLLFHYYDKDFNNEADTPDNFQSRRPNTSFCFLDIRSPGLGDTAMYLCATSRDVQGARNPNYGYTFGSGTRLTVV.

The V gene is TRBV14, the J gene TRBJ2-1, with D maybe TRBD1 (5 bases). CDR1 and CDR2 (germline): SGHDN, FVKESK. The CDR3 extends over 15 amino acids. V was pared by 0 bases and J by 7 bases, with 13 bases between. CDR3 amino acids: CASSQDVQGWNEQFF. CDR3 DNA: TGTGCCAGCAGCCAAGATGTCCAGGGTTGGAATGAGCAGTTCTTC.

This clone showed up many times. DNA of the CDR3: TGTGCCACTCAGGGTGGTGGGGACAATGAGCAGTTCTTC. Amino acid sequence: CATQGGGDNEQFF. V and J are TRBV10-3 and TRBJ2-1; possibly TRBD1 for D (5 bases). The CDR3 is 13 residues long. The V gene lost 10 bases and the J gene lost 5 bases, with 15 bases spanning the gap. The V gene's germline CDR1 is ENHRY and CDR2 SYGVKD.